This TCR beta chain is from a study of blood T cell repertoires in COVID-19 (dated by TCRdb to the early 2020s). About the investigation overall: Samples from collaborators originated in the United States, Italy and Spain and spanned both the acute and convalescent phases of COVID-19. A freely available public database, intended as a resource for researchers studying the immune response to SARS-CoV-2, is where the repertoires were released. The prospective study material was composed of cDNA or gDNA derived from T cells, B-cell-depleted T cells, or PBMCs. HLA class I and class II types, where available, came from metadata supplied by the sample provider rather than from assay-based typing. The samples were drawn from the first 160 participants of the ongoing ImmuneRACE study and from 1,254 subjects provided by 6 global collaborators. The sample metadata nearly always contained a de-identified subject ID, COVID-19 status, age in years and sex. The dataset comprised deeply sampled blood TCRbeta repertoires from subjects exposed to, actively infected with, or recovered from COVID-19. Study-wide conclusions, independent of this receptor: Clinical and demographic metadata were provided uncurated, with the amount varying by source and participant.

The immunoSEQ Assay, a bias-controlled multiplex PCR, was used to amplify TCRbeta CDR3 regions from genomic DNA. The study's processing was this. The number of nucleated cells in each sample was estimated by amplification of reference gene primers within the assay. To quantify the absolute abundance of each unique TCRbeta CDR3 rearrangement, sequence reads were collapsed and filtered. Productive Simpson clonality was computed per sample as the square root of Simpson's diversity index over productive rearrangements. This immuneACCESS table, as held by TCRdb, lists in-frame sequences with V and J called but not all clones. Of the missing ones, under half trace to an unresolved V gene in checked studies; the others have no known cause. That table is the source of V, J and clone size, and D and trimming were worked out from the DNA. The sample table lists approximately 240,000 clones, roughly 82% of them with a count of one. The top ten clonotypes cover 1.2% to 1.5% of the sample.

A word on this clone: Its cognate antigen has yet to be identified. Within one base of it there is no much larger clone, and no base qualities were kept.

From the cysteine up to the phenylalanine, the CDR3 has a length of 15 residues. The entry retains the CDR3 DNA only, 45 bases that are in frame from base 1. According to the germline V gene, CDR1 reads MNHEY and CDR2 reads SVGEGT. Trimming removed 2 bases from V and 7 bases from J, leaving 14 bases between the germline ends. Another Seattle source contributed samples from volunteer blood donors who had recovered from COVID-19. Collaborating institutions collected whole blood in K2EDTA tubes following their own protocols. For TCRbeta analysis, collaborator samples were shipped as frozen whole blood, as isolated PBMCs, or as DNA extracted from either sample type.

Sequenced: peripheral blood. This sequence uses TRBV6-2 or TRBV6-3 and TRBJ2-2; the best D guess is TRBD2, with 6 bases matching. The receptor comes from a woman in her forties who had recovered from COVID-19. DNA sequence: TGTGCCAGCAGTTACCTAAGACTAGTCGGCGGGGAGCTGTTTTTT. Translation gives CASSYLRLVGGELFF.